A single sample is the source of the 23 T cell receptor beta chains below, sequenced in a study of cytomegalovirus exposure and HLA in healthy donors. Primers included in the PCR were 60 Vbeta and 13 Jbeta primers. Method: immunoSEQ multiplex PCR; TCRdb's copy keeps in-frame clones and lacks some. The sample holds around 67,000 clones, roughly nine tenths seen once. Specimen: PBMCs. The receptors were sampled from a woman younger than 45 in good health and CMV-seropositive.

The V and J genes are TRBV27 and TRBJ2-2; the match to TRBD2 covers 10 bases. Germline values: CDR1 MNHEY, CDR2 SMNVEV (reference sequence). This CDR3 spans 18 amino acids. V shed 2 bases and J 2 bases; nucleotides not matched to a gene: 8. The CDR3 DNA reads TGTGCCAGCAGTTTAGGGGGACTAGCGTTCCCAAACACCGGGGAGCTGTTTTTT. Translation: CASSLGGLAFPNTGELFF.

The chain recombines TRBV7-6 with TRBJ1-2, with TRBD1 matching 9 bases. The trim removed 6 bases at V and 1 base at J, leaving 6 bases unmatched. The length of the CDR3 is 15 residues. CDR1 is SGHVS and CDR2 is FNYEAQ in the germline V gene. The CDR3 coding sequence is TGTGCCAGCAGTCCTGACAGGGGGTTTAACTATGGCTACACCTTC. Residues: CASSPDRGFNYGYTF. Full variable domain (remainder filled in from reference TRBV7-6 and TRBJ1-2): GAGVSQSPRYKVTKRGQDVALRCDPISGHVSLYWYRQALGQGPEFLTYFNYEAQQDKSGLPNDRFSAERPEGSISTLTIQRTEQRDSAMYRCASSPDRGFNYGYTFGSGTRLTVV.

This chain's CDR3 is CASSQGILASYEQYF. Written as DNA, the CDR3 is TGTGCCAGCAGCCAAGGAATCCTAGCGTCCTACGAGCAGTACTTC. V usage is TRBV4-2 and J usage is TRBJ2-7, with a possible D match to TRBD2 (6 bases). The length of the CDR3 is 15 residues. Trimming left V 1 base short and J 1 base short, with 11 bases between. Germline V gives CDR1 LGHNA, CDR2 YNFKEQ.

The chain combines TRBV2 with TRBJ2-7; 7 nucleotides match TRBD1. Germline V gene sequence: CDR1 SNHLY, CDR2 FYNNEI. Losses at the gene ends were 3 bases for V and 4 bases for J; bases not matched to a gene: 9. The CDR3 has 15 amino acids. CDR3 amino acids: CASSDEGAAKYEQYF. The DNA of the CDR3 is TGTGCCAGCAGTGACGAGGGGGCGGCTAAGTACGAGCAGTACTTC.

The chain uses TRBV10-3 and TRBJ2-5, with TRBD2 matching over 12 bases. Trimming cost V 0 bases and J 7 bases; bases outside gene matches: 6. This CDR3 contains 16 residues. Germline CDR1 and CDR2: ENHRY and SYGVKD. The CDR3 reads CAISESLAGGLGTQYF. DNA of the CDR3: TGTGCCATCAGTGAGTCCCTAGCGGGAGGGCTTGGGACCCAGTACTTC.

This clone was recorded only once. V and J are TRBV14 and TRBJ2-5; D uncertain. Deletions cut 0 bases from V and 4 bases from J, with 9 bases between. CDR1 SGHDN and CDR2 FVKESK come from the germline V gene. This CDR3 spans 14 amino acids. The CDR3 sequence: CASSQDDWRETQYF. DNA of the CDR3: TGTGCCAGCAGCCAAGACGATTGGAGAGAGACCCAGTACTTC.

This clone appeared a few times. The chain joins TRBV4-2 to TRBJ2-1; 9 positions match TRBD2. Germline CDR1 is LGHNA and CDR2 is YNFKEQ. The V gene end was trimmed by 0 bases and the J gene end by 1 base; junction bases not matched to a gene: 10. This CDR3 is 19 amino acids long. CDR3 in amino acids: CASSQEPSGTTSSYNEQFF. CDR3 in DNA: TGTGCCAGCAGCCAAGAGCCTAGCGGGACCACCAGTTCCTACAATGAGCAGTTCTTC.

The chain has TRBV6-5 and TRBJ2-7; no firm D call. Germline V gene sequence: CDR1 MNHEY, CDR2 SVGAGI. V was shortened by 5 bases and J by 3 bases, with 11 bases between the two germline ends. This CDR3 is built from 13 residues. CDR3 amino acids: CASSADGVYEQYF. CDR3 in DNA: TGTGCCAGCAGTGCCGACGGAGTCTACGAGCAGTACTTC.

This chain joins TRBV5-1 and TRBJ1-4, with D maybe TRBD1 (6 bases). CDR3 length: 13 residues. V lost 3 bases and J 8 bases, leaving 11 bases between the germline ends. Germline lookup yields CDR1 SGHRS and CDR2 YFSETQ. The CDR3 is CASSSTDREKLFF. In nucleotides, the CDR3 is TGCGCCAGCAGCTCGACCGACAGGGAAAAACTGTTTTTT.

This sequence joins TRBV6-5 and TRBJ1-2; D remains ambiguous. The germline CDR1 and CDR2 sequences are MNHEY and SVGAGI. The V end was cut by 4 bases, the J end by 4 bases, with 19 bases between. The CDR3 has 16 residues. The CDR3 region has the DNA TGTGCCAGCAGTTCGGCCGAGGTTGGCGAGGGCTATGGCTACACCTTC. Its protein is CASSSAEVGEGYGYTF.

The chain couples TRBV6-5 to TRBJ2-1; 9 bases map to TRBD2. The J segment lost 8 bases and the V segment lost 5 bases, leaving 10 bases of the junction unmatched. The CDR3 has 15 residues. Germline assignment: CDR1 MNHEY and CDR2 SVGAGI. CDR3 in amino acids: CASSQNLAGIDEQFF. CDR3 coding DNA: TGTGCCAGCAGTCAGAACCTAGCGGGAATCGATGAGCAGTTCTTC.

The J gene is TRBJ2-1, the V gene TRBV5-1, with 12 bases fitting TRBD2. After removal of 8 bases from V and 3 bases from J, the junction contained 9 bases not matched to a gene. The CDR3 is made up of 16 amino acids. Germline V gene sequence: CDR1 SGHRS, CDR2 YFSETQ. CDR3 in amino acids: CASATPTSGSYNEQFF. The CDR3 DNA is TGCGCCAGTGCCACCCCGACTAGCGGGAGCTACAATGAGCAGTTCTTC.

The rearrangement joins TRBV29-1 to TRBJ2-3, with 11 nucleotides matching TRBD2. The CDR3 is 15 amino acids. Germline CDR1 SQVTM, CDR2 ANQGSEA. The junction had 10 bases not matched to a gene; V was cut back by 3 bases and J by 8 bases. CDR3 DNA: TGCAGCGTTGACGCTCCGGGACTAGCGGCACTTACGCAGTATTTT. This sequence encodes CSVDAPGLAALTQYF.

The J gene is TRBJ2-7, the V gene TRBV20-1; 7 bases align to TRBD2. This CDR3 comprises 11 residues. Germline V gene sequence: CDR1 DFQATT, CDR2 SNEGSKA (reference sequence). The ends lost 7 bases at V and 4 bases at J; junction bases unmatched: 4. The CDR3 sequence: CSVQRGYEQYF. The CDR3 nucleotides read TGCAGTGTGCAGCGGGGTTACGAGCAGTACTTC.

The V and J genes are TRBV7-6 and TRBJ1-3; no firm D call. With the DNA end fitting TRBJ2-2 better, the J assignment may be wrong. Germline values: CDR1 SGHVS, CDR2 FNYEAQ. The CDR3 spans 12 residues. The CDR3 is CASSLGAGELFF. CDR3 in DNA: TGTGCCAGCAGCTTAGGTGCCGGGGAGCTGTTTTTT.

The V call is TRBV25-1, the J call TRBJ2-5; D is perhaps TRBD2 (5 bases). Germline V gives CDR1 MGHDK, CDR2 SYGVNS. CDR3 size: 17 residues. V lost 3 bases and J 5 bases, leaving 22 bases between the germline ends. CDR3 amino acids: CASSETLGKERGETQYF. The DNA of the CDR3 is TGTGCCAGCAGTGAGACGCTCGGGAAGGAAAGAGGCGAGACCCAGTACTTC.

This clone showed up just a few times. The chain couples TRBV29-1 to TRBJ2-3; 12 bases fit TRBD2. CDR1 and CDR2 from the germline V gene are SQVTM and ANQGSEA. Trimming at V came to 6 bases and at J to 3 bases, leaving 4 bases not matched to a gene. There are 14 residues in the CDR3. CDR3 amino acids: CSVLTSGRTDTQYF. The DNA for the CDR3 is TGCAGCGTCCTGACTAGCGGGAGAACAGATACGCAGTATTTT.

The chain couples TRBV7-8 to TRBJ2-6, with 8 bases identical to TRBD1. The CDR3 totals 17 residues. The V segment lost 5 bases and the J segment 4 bases; nucleotides outside the gene matches: 10. Germline V lookup: CDR1 SGHVS, CDR2 FQNEAQ. CDR3 coding DNA: TGTGCCAGCAGCAGACCTCAGGGGGCGCCCGGGGCCAACGTCCTGACTTTC. It translates to CASSRPQGAPGANVLTF.

In this sample, this clone turned up once. The chain couples TRBV10-2 to TRBJ2-7; D perhaps matches TRBD2 (5 bases). V lost 7 bases to trimming and J lost 0 bases, with 22 bases between them. Germline CDR1 and CDR2: WSHSY and SAAADI. The CDR3 covers 17 residues. In DNA form, the CDR3 reads TGCGCCAGCACCCCCTCCGGGGTTCCAGAGCGCTCCTACGAGCAGTACTTC. As protein: CASTPSGVPERSYEQYF.

The J gene is TRBJ2-1, the V gene TRBV18; 10 bases map to TRBD1. The junction had 6 bases not matched to a gene; V was cut back by 8 bases and J by 5 bases. The V gene's germline CDR1 is KGHSH and CDR2 LQKENI. This CDR3 has 14 amino acids. This chain's CDR3 is CASTGTGANNEQFF. CDR3 coding DNA: TGTGCCAGCACCGGGACAGGGGCCAACAATGAGCAGTTCTTC.

The chain employs TRBV11-3 and TRBJ2-3, with a weak D call TRBD1 (6 bases). V lost 5 bases and J lost 1, with 13 bases in between. CDR3 size: 15 residues. Per the germline V gene, CDR1 is SGHNT and CDR2 is YENEEA. CDR3 amino acids: CASSARAGGTDTQYF. The CDR3 bases are TGTGCCAGCAGCGCCAGGGCAGGGGGCACAGATACGCAGTATTTT.

This chain joins TRBV6-1 and TRBJ1-1, with TRBD1 matching over 7 bases. The germline V gene has CDR1 MNHNS and CDR2 SASEGT. Trimming at V came to 4 bases and at J to 0 bases, leaving 5 bases not matched to a gene. The CDR3 has 15 residues. CDR3 residues: CASSGYRGMNTEAFF. DNA of the CDR3: TGTGCCAGCAGTGGATACAGGGGAATGAACACTGAAGCTTTCTTT.

This clone was recorded a few times. The genes are TRBV5-6 and TRBJ2-1, with D tentatively TRBD2 (6 bases). The V and J ends lost 5 bases and 8 bases respectively, with 23 bases between them. Germline CDR1 reads SGHDT; CDR2 reads YYEEEE. This CDR3 has 16 residues. The CDR3 region is CASSSPSSALLDEQFF. For the CDR3, the DNA is TGTGCCAGCAGTTCCCCCTCTAGCGCCCTCCTCGATGAGCAGTTCTTC. The whole variable domain, remainder taken from reference TRBV5-6 and TRBJ2-1, is DAGVTQSPTHLIKTRGQQVTLRCSPKSGHDTVSWYQQALGQGPQFIFQYYEEEERQRGNFPDRFSGHQFPNYSSELNVNALLLGDSALYLCASSSPSSALLDEQFFGPGTRLTVL.